The 26 T cell receptor beta chains below all came from one sample that was sequenced in a study of T cells in Graves' hyperthyroidism and ophthalmopathy. RNA transcripts provided the source from which TCR beta CDR3 regions were amplified. TCR CDR3 underwent first-round RT-PCR with the HTBI primer set. TCRdb passed the multiplex PCR reads through MiXCR, listing each CDR3 protein once. The profile covers a few hundred thousand distinct CDR3 sequences, with under 15% appearing a single time and 30% to 35% taken by the ten largest. The sequenced sample was blood. The receptors derive from a woman in her twenties or thirties with Graves' hyperthyroidism.

Concerning this clonotype: One junction end does not reproduce the germline sequence, and a read error may be involved. V is TRBV7-7 and J is TRBJ2-5; D may be TRBD2 (5 bases). This CDR3 region has 13 residues. Germline CDR1 and CDR2: SSHAT and FNYEAQ (reference sequence). CDR3 sequence: CASSLLVQETQYF. CDR3 coding DNA: TGTGCTAGCAGTTTACTAGTCCAAGAGACCCAGTACTTC.

This clonotype was counted ten times or more. The chain joins TRBV2 to TRBJ2-7, with D unclear. This CDR3 spans 14 amino acids. Germline CDR1 and CDR2: SNHLY and FYNNEI. Trimming removed 3 bases from V and 0 bases from J, with 9 bases in between. This CDR3 is CASSESVSSYEQYF. The CDR3 DNA sequence: TGTGCCAGCAGTGAGTCCGTAAGCTCCTACGAGCAGTACTTC. Drawing the rest from reference TRBV2 and TRBJ2-7, the complete variable domain is EPEVTQTPSHQVTQMGQEVILRCVPISNHLYFYWYRQILGQKVEFLVSFYNNEISEKSEIFDDQFSVERPDGSNFTLKIRSTKLEDSAMYFCASSESVSSYEQYFGPGTRLTVT.

The chain employs TRBV5-1 and TRBJ1-4; D not resolved. CDR3 length: 15 residues. Trimming took 0 bases from V and 0 from J, leaving 6 bases between them. Per the germline V gene, CDR1 is SGHRS and CDR2 is YFSETQ. The CDR3 DNA sequence: TGCGCCAGCAGCTTGGGAGTTGCAACTAATGAAAAACTGTTTTTT. Its protein product is CASSLGVATNEKLFF. The complete variable domain, with remaining parts taken from reference TRBV5-1 and TRBJ1-4, reads KAGVTQTPRYLIKTRGQQVTLSCSPISGHRSVSWYQQTPGQGLQFLFEYFSETQRNKGNFPGRFSGRQFSNSRSEMNVSTLELGDSALYLCASSLGVATNEKLFFGSGTQLSVL.

This clonotype was seen ten or more times. This chain joins TRBV28 and TRBJ2-7; D is unclear. Germline-derived CDR1 and CDR2 are MDHEN and SYDVKM. V lost 6 bases and J lost 2, with 11 bases in between. The CDR3 extends over 13 amino acids. Written as DNA, the CDR3 is TGTGCCAGCAGCAAAGCCGTCCCCTACGAGCAGTACTTC. This encodes CASSKAVPYEQYF. The entire variable domain, with the rest obtained from reference TRBV28 and TRBJ2-7, is as follows: DVKVTQSSRYLVKRTGEKVFLECVQDMDHENMFWYRQDPGLGLRLIYFSYDVKMKEKGDIPEGYSVSREKKERFSLILESASTNQTSMYLCASSKAVPYEQYFGPGTRLTVT.

As regards this clonotype: This may stem from a read error, because a much larger clone lies one nucleotide away. The chain couples TRBV7-9 to TRBJ1-5; 7 bases are a match to TRBD1. Per the germline V gene, CDR1 is SEHNR and CDR2 is FQNEAQ (reference sequence). The V gene end was trimmed by 5 bases and the J gene end by 10 bases; junction bases not matched to a gene: 11. The CDR3 runs to 14 residues. CDR3 protein: CASSPRKGAGPQHF. The CDR3 DNA reads as TGTGCCAGCAGCCCAAGAAAGGGGGCAGGACCCCAGCATTTT.

This clonotype has ten or more counts. The chain uses TRBV20-1 and TRBJ2-5; D remains unclear. Trimming stripped 6 bases from V and 5 bases from J, with 19 bases between. CDR3 length: 14 residues. Per germline, CDR1 DFQATT and CDR2 SNEGSKA (reference sequence). CDR3 coding DNA: TGCAGTGCCCCCGAGGAGCCGCCCAGGGAGACCCAGTACTTC. Its protein is CSAPEEPPRETQYF.

This clonotype was recorded only once. V is TRBV6-5 and J is TRBJ1-2; no clear D. V lost 2 bases to trimming and J lost 8 bases, with 18 bases between them. The CDR3 sequence is 15 residues long. Germline values: CDR1 MNHEY, CDR2 SVGAGI. CDR3 bases: TGTGCCAGCAGTTACCGACCCGGTGGGGTAGAGGGCTACACCTTC. It specifies CASSYRPGGVEGYTF.

Many counts were recorded for this clonotype. V and J are TRBV20-1 and TRBJ1-5; D is possibly TRBD1 (5 bases). The germline gives CDR1 DFQATT, CDR2 SNEGSKA (reference sequence). The CDR3 runs 14 residues. V lost 0 bases and J lost 3, with 9 bases in between. This CDR3 reads CSAREDSDNQPQHF. The CDR3 nucleotides are TGCAGTGCTAGAGAAGACAGCGACAATCAGCCCCAGCATTTT.

This clonotype was counted at least ten times. V gene TRBV9 combines with J gene TRBJ1-1; D is perhaps TRBD1 (5 bases). The CDR3 is 14 residues long. Deletions cut 0 bases from V and 1 base from J, with 7 bases between. In germline, CDR1 is SGDLS, CDR2 YYNGEE. The CDR3 sequence is CASSVDQGNTEAFF. CDR3 in DNA: TGTGCCAGCAGCGTAGACCAGGGGAACACTGAAGCTTTCTTT.

Ten or more counts support this clonotype. The rearrangement joins TRBV20-1 to TRBJ2-5; maybe TRBD2 (6 bases). CDR1 is DFQATT and CDR2 is SNEGSKA in the germline V gene (reference sequence). The V end lost 0 bases, the J end lost 2 bases, and 10 bases lay between the germline ends. The CDR3 has 14 amino acids. CDR3 nucleotide sequence: TGCAGTGCTAGAGATCGGAGGGATCAAGAGACCCAGTACTTC. It specifies CSARDRRDQETQYF.

The V and J genes are TRBV7-9 and TRBJ2-4; the match to TRBD2 covers 13 bases. The CDR3 is 18 amino acids. Germline V gene sequence: CDR1 SEHNR, CDR2 FQNEAQ (reference sequence). J lost 11 bases, V lost 6 bases, and 19 bases had no gene match. Here the CDR3 DNA reads TGTGCCAGCAGTCCTGGGACTAGCGGGATGGCCTCAGGGTTGCTTCAGTACTTC. Translated, it gives CASSPGTSGMASGLLQYF.

This clonotype has a handful of counts. This rearrangement joins TRBV29-1 to TRBJ2-1, with TRBD1 matching over 7 bases. V shed 7 bases, J shed 3 bases, and the junction held 6 bases outside the gene matches. Germline loops: CDR1 SQVTM, CDR2 ANQGSEA. The CDR3 sequence is 13 residues long. The CDR3 DNA reads TGCAGCGCGATTAGGGACAGCTACAATGAGCAGTTCTTC. This codes for CSAIRDSYNEQFF.

This clonotype was seen many times. The chain employs TRBV6-5 and TRBJ2-1, with D unclear. This CDR3 is built from 16 residues. Trimming shortened V by 0 bases and J by 0 bases, and 9 bases separated the two germline ends. CDR1 MNHEY and CDR2 SVGAGI come from the germline V gene. The CDR3 nucleotides read TGTGCCAGCAGTTACTCGGTCTCCTACTCCTACAATGAGCAGTTCTTC. It is translated as CASSYSVSYSYNEQFF.

This clonotype was recorded a few times. The chain employs TRBV6-2 or TRBV6-3 and TRBJ2-1; a possible D gene is TRBD1 (6 bases). Germline CDR1 is MNHEY and CDR2 is SVGEGT. CDR3 length: 17 amino acids. V lost 0 bases and J lost 1, with 13 bases in between. In nucleotides, the CDR3 is TGTGCCAGCAGTTACTCGATCGACCAGGGGTCCTACAATGAGCAGTTCTTC. Protein product: CASSYSIDQGSYNEQFF.

This clonotype was detected many times. The chain recombines TRBV20-1 with TRBJ2-7; TRBD2 matches at 10 bases. The length of the CDR3 is 14 residues. The V segment lost 2 bases and the J segment 3 bases; nucleotides outside the gene matches: 4. Germline-derived CDR1 and CDR2 are DFQATT and SNEGSKA (reference sequence). DNA for the CDR3: TGCAGTGCTAGAAGGGTAGCGGGAGGCTACGAGCAGTACTTC. This codes for CSARRVAGGYEQYF.

This chain links TRBV7-2 with TRBJ2-3; weak D call: TRBD2 (5 bases). The CDR3 is 16 residues long. Germline lookup yields CDR1 SGHTA and CDR2 FQGNSA. V was clipped by 5 bases and J by 0 bases, with 15 bases between them. In nucleotides, the CDR3 is TGTGCCAGCAGCCGAGTGGCTAGCCCTAGCACAGATACGCAGTATTTT. Translated, it gives CASSRVASPSTDTQYF.

In its sample, this clonotype was seen many times. V and J are TRBV2 and TRBJ1-6; D not certain. Germline CDR1 is SNHLY and CDR2 is FYNNEI. The CDR3 length is 13 residues. V lost 6 bases, J lost 8 bases, and 11 bases lay in between. CDR3 sequence (DNA): TGTGCCAGCAGCCCATGGATGGATTCACCCCTCCACTTT. Amino acid sequence: CASSPWMDSPLHF.

V is TRBV20-1 and J is TRBJ2-5; D not resolved. Per the germline V gene, CDR1 is DFQATT and CDR2 is SNEGSKA (reference sequence). The CDR3 spans 14 residues. The ends were cut back, 4 bases at V and 5 bases at J, with 17 bases in the middle. The CDR3 bases are TGCAGTGCTACCCGGTCACTATTAGGGGAGACCCAGTACTTC. It codes for CSATRSLLGETQYF.

This chain links TRBV19 with TRBJ1-5, with a tentative D call TRBD1 (5 bases). The CDR3 consists of 17 residues. Trimming removed 4 bases at V and 0 bases at J, with 16 bases between. The germline V gene has CDR1 LNHDA and CDR2 SQIVND (reference sequence). CDR3 DNA sequence: TGTGCCAGTAGTAGAGAAGTGACAGCATATAGCAATCAGCCCCAGCATTTT. This codes for CASSREVTAYSNQPQHF.

This clonotype has ten or more counts. The rearrangement links TRBV7-9 to TRBJ2-7; tentative D call: TRBD2 (5 bases). The length of the CDR3 is 13 residues. CDR1 SEHNR and CDR2 FQNEAQ come from the germline V gene (reference sequence). V lost 5 bases and J 2 bases, leaving 10 bases between the germline ends. DNA for the CDR3: TGTGCCAGCAGCCGGGATGGGGCCTACGAGCAGTACTTC. Amino acids: CASSRDGAYEQYF.

This clonotype was detected many times. The chain couples TRBV11-2 to TRBJ1-2, with D uncertain. Trimming cost V 0 bases and J 4 bases, with 6 bases left between them. The CDR3 covers 13 residues. CDR1 and CDR2 from the germline V gene are SGHAT and FQNNGV. The CDR3 protein is CASSLDSVYGYTF. DNA of the CDR3: TGTGCCAGCAGCTTAGACAGTGTCTATGGCTACACCTTC.

The rearrangement links TRBV30 to TRBJ2-5; tentative D call: TRBD1 (6 bases). Germline V gene lookup returns CDR1 GTSNPN and CDR2 SVGIG (reference sequence). The germline V and J ends were trimmed by 3 bases and 3 bases, with 11 bases remaining between them. CDR3 length equals 13 residues. This CDR3 reads CAWRRGQKETQYF. CDR3 nucleotides: TGTGCCTGGAGGCGAGGACAGAAAGAGACCCAGTACTTC.

About this clonotype: One base away lies a much larger clone, so this may be a sequencing read error. This sequence joins TRBV2 and TRBJ2-7, with D unclear. The CDR3 has 14 amino acids. V gave up 1 base and J gave up 7 bases, with 14 bases separating them. The germline V gene encodes CDR1 SNHLY and CDR2 FYNNEI. The CDR3 protein is CASSEGMGSHEQYF. CDR3 in DNA: TGTGCCAGCAGTGAAGGTATGGGCAGCCATGAGCAGTACTTC.

This chain links TRBV27 with TRBJ2-1, with TRBD2 matching over 15 bases. Trimming at V came to 1 base and at J to 7 bases, leaving 8 bases not matched to a gene. Germline V gene sequence: CDR1 MNHEY, CDR2 SMNVEV (reference sequence). This CDR3 has 18 residues. CDR3 bases: TGTGCCAGCAGTTTATACGGGGGACTAGCGGGAGGTGGGAATGAGCAGTTCTTC. Encoded protein: CASSLYGGLAGGGNEQFF.

This clonotype was picked up many times. The V call is TRBV28, the J call TRBJ2-3; D possibly uses TRBD1 or TRBD2 (7 bases each). Germline V CDR1 and CDR2: MDHEN, SYDVKM. Trimming left V 5 bases short and J 1 base short, with 34 bases between. This CDR3 has 22 amino acids. Here the CDR3 DNA reads TGTGCCAGCAGTCCGCCTCGACAGGGAGGTTTTCGCGGGAGCCATCGCACAGATACGCAGTATTTT. It yields the protein CASSPPRQGGFRGSHRTDTQYF.

This clonotype appeared a few times. In DNA form, the CDR3 reads TGTGCCAGCAGCTTGACGTGGTGGGGGGATGGCTACACCTTC. This translates into CASSLTWWGDGYTF. The chain couples TRBV5-5 to TRBJ1-2, with D possibly TRBD1 on 5 matching bases. The length of the CDR3 is 14 residues. Germline CDR1 is SGHKS and CDR2 is YYEKEE (reference sequence). V was cut by 1 base and J by 6 bases, with 13 bases left in between.